This T cell receptor (beta chain) was documented in a study of T-cell memory formation after mild COVID-19. In TCRdb, the 5' RACE reads were re-called with MiXCR into one record per CDR3 protein. Here the sample spans 350,000 or so distinct CDR3 sequences, 13% being singletons. With 5 bases clipped from V and 8 bases from J, the junction kept 11 bases outside the gene matches. CDR3 length: 15 residues. The clonotype was recovered from a man aged 18 to 30 who had mild COVID-19 (a few samples of this study predate the infection). Cell type and time point are not known. The source material was PBMCs or a T cell subset sorted from them (not recorded which). The V gene is TRBV12-3 or TRBV12-4, the J gene TRBJ2-1; 8 bases line up with TRBD2. The CDR3 sequence: CASSPAGGTADEQFF. DNA of the CDR3: TGTGCCAGCAGTCCGGCGGGGGGAACAGCGGATGAGCAGTTCTTC.